This T cell receptor beta chain came from a study of T cells in women clearing cervical HPV infection. In the study overall: HLA type stays a possible confounder, typing being limited.

V lost 7 bases, J lost 3 bases, and 1 base stayed unmatched. CDR1 and CDR2 (germline): MNHEY, SVGEGT. This CDR3 contains 12 residues. Of note for this clone: What it binds is not known. The read comes to an end 3 residues before the CDR3 does, leaving the germline J gene to fill in the end. Other DNA sequences in this sample translate to the same CDR3.

Study-level points and caveats: CIN3+ cases had significantly higher TCR richness than controls; evenness did not differ. Timing of associations relative to infection is unclear; T-cell subsets were not isolated.

The assay was immunoSEQ multiplex PCR, and TCRdb's table has in-frame clones only and misses some. This table holds 30,000 to 35,000 clones. This sequence was found in a woman between 18 and 75 years old with a cervical HPV16 infection that either progressed to CIN3+ or cleared (not recorded which). The specimen was blood buffy coat. V gene TRBV6-2 or TRBV6-3 combines with J gene TRBJ2-3, with 7 positions matching TRBD2. The CDR3 loop reads CASNGGTDTQYF. Incomplete CDR3 DNA: TGTGCCAGCAACGGGGGGACAGATACG.